This T cell receptor (beta chain) was sequenced in a study of cytomegalovirus exposure and HLA in healthy donors. General study results and limits: Productive status was seen about 87% or about 30% of the time for most TCR beta V segments in an earlier analysis. In a later analysis, an Asian-associated ancestry cluster reportedly showed fewer N-insertions than the roughly 730-donor mean.

This clone was seen a handful of times. Its target is unknown. Vbeta (60) and Jbeta (13) primers were used in the PCR. The repertoire was sequenced with immunoSEQ multiplex PCR; TCRdb's copy has only in-frame clones and lacks some. The data show around 210,000 clones, approximately 80% seen once. Sequencing was done on a sample of PBMCs. This receptor was identified in a woman under 40 in good health and CMV-seronegative.

The CDR3 region is CASSQQVYYGYTF. In nucleotides, the CDR3 is TGTGCCAGCAGCCAACAGGTATACTATGGCTACACCTTC. The gene calls are TRBV7-9 and TRBJ1-2; a weak D match, TRBD1 (5 bases). V was cut by 5 bases and J by 3 bases, with 10 bases left in between. This CDR3 has 13 amino acids. The germline CDR1 and CDR2 sequences are SEHNR and FQNEAQ (reference sequence).